The clone carrying this T cell receptor beta chain was observed a few times. Its antigen is unidentified. The data originate from a study of beta chain features in type 1 diabetes. Study-level background: When patients were set against healthy donors, age, gender and cell yields were similar.

General observations from the study: Patients showed naive, central memory and Treg TCRB repertoires that appeared more similar than those of healthy donors. Overrepresentation of cells with high TCR expression could result from cDNA sequencing. Patients with Type 1 diabetes showed moderately but significantly shorter TCRB CDR3s in all four CD4+ subsets.

The entirety of the isolated RNA underwent reverse transcription, so expressed TCRB transcripts were sequenced. Average reads for naive, central memory and regulatory T cell samples were several million. Clones were sequenced by immunoSEQ multiplex PCR, and TCRdb holds only the in-frame ones, with some missing. The sample comprises 200,000 to 300,000 clones, around 9.9% of which are singletons, and about 0.018% rests with the top ten. CDR1 and CDR2 from the germline V gene are MGHRA and YSYEKL. There are 15 residues in the CDR3. The J segment lost 2 bases and the V segment lost 1 base, leaving 3 bases of the junction unmatched.

The receptor comes from a man under 40 with type 1 diabetes. The chain has TRBV4-1 and TRBJ1-2, with 8 bases fitting TRBD1. Sequenced: naive CD4+ T cells from blood. The CDR3 DNA sequence: TGCGCCAGCAGCCAAGGACAGGGGCGGAACTATGGCTACACCTTC. As protein: CASSQGQGRNYGYTF.